This TCR beta chain was retrieved from a study of shared clonotypes between healthy human individuals. Study findings and constraints: Having only a few donors restricted how much genetic and exposure-history diversity was captured.

On this clone: The antigen is undetermined.

Assay: immunoSEQ multiplex PCR; the TCRdb copy retains only in-frame clones and omits some. The sample includes roughly 490,000 clones, about 82% of them seen just once. This receptor was taken from a woman in her thirties or forties in good health. Some clones in this sample may be carry-over from other donors' samples. The sequenced material came from PBMCs.

DNA for the CDR3: TGCGCCAGCAGCCCCGGGACACAGAACAATGAGCAGTTCTTC. Encoded protein: CASSPGTQNNEQFF. The chain has TRBV5-1 and TRBJ2-1, with a possible D match to TRBD1 (6 bases). Germline V CDR1 and CDR2: SGHRS, YFSETQ. The length of the CDR3 is 14 residues. V was shortened by 4 bases and J by 5 bases, with 13 bases between the two germline ends.